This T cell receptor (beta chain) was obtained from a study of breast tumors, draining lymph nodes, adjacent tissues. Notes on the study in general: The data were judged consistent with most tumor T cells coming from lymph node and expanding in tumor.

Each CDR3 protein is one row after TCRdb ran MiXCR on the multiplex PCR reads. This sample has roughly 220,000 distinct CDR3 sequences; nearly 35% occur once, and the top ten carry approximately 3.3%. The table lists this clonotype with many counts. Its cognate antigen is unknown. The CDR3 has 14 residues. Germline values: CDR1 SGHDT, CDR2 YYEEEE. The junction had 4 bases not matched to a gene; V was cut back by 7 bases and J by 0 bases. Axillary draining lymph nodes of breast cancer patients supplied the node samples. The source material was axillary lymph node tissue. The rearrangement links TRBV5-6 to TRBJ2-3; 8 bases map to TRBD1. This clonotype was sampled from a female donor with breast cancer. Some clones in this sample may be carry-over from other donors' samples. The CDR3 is CASYGTGSTDTQYF. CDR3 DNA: TGTGCCAGCTACGGGACAGGAAGCACAGATACGCAGTATTTT.